This T cell receptor (beta chain) was profiled in a study of blood T cell repertoires in COVID-19. Turning to the study itself: Samples taken during acute and convalescent COVID-19 were collected in the United States, Italy and Spain. PBMCs, B-cell-depleted T cells, or T cells provided the cDNA or gDNA that made up the material.

This clone was observed once. Germline V lookup: CDR1 KGHDR, CDR2 SFDVKD. The V end lost 3 bases, the J end lost 0 bases, and 10 bases lay between the germline ends. The CDR3 runs to 15 residues. Methods used by the authors: From reference gene primer amplification, estimates of nucleated cell counts were derived. The repertoire was sequenced with immunoSEQ multiplex PCR; TCRdb's copy has only in-frame clones and lacks some. V, J and clone size reflect that table, while D and trimming were determined from the DNA. The sample carries around 140,000 clones, 76% recorded once. This TCR was sampled from a woman of 80 years or more with active or convalescent COVID-19. The chain employs TRBV24-1 and TRBJ2-5; a weak D match, TRBD2 (5 bases). The specimen sequenced was peripheral blood. The CDR3 DNA is TGTGCCACCAGTGATGCACGGGGTGACCAAGAGACCCAGTACTTC. Amino acids: CATSDARGDQETQYF.